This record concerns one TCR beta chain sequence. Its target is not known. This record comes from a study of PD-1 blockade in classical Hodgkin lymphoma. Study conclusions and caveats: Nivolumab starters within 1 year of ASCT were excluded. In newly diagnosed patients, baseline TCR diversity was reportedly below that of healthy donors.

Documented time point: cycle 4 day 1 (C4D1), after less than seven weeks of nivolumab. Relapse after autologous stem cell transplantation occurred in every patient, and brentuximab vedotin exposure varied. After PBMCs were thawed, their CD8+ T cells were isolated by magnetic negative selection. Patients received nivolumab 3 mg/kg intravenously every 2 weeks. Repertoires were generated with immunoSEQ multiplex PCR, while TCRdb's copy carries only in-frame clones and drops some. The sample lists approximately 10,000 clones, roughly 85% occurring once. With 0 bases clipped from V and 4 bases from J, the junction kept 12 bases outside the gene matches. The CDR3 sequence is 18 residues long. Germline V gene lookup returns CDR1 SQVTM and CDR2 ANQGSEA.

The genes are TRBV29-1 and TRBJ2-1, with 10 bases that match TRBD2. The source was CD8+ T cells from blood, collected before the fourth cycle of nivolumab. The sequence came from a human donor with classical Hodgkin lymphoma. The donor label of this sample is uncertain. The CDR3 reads CSVEDPILAGAGYNEQFF. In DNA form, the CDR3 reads TGCAGCGTTGAAGATCCGATCCTAGCGGGAGCGGGGTACAATGAGCAGTTCTTC.